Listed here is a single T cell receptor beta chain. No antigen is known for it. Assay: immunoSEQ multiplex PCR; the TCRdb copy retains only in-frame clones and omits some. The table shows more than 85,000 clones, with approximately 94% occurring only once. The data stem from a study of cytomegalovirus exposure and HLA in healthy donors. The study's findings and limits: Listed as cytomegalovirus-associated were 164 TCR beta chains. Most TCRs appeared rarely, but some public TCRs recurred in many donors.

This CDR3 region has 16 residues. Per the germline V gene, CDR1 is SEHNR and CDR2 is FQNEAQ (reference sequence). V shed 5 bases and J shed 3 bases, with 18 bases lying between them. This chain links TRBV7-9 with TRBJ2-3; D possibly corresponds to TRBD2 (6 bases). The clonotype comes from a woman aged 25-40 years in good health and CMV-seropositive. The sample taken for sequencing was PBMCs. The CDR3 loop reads CASSIRDLVGTDTQYF. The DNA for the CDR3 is TGTGCCAGCAGCATCCGGGACTTAGTCGGTACAGATACGCAGTATTTT.